The rows below give T cell receptor beta chains drawn from one sample of a study of blood T cell repertoires in COVID-19. Some clones are missing from TCRdb's copy, which holds only in-frame ones; the method was immunoSEQ multiplex PCR. The profile shows about 210,000 clones, around 83% of them singletons. Source material: peripheral blood. Receptors originate from a man aged 50 to 60 with active or convalescent COVID-19. CDR3s include the opening cysteine and the closing phenylalanine or tryptophan. D genes are given only for firm matches. Size tells how often a clone was seen (once, few, many) or the class of an expanded clone, and some rows leave it out.

D gene,clone size,V gene,J gene,CDR3 protein,CDR3 DNA
.,few,TRBV7-9,TRBJ2-7,CASSRQGGPYEQYF,TGTGCCAGCAGCAGACAGGGAGGCCCCTACGAGCAGTACTTC
TRBD1,.,TRBV19,TRBJ2-7,CASSVRDRGTYEQYF,TGTGCCAGTAGTGTCCGGGACAGGGGAACATACGAGCAGTACTTC
TRBD2,.,TRBV5-1,TRBJ2-7,CASSYTWGGEQYF,TGCGCCAGCAGCTATACCTGGGGGGGCGAGCAGTACTTC
.,.,TRBV9,TRBJ2-7,CASSVSSQGEQYF,TGTGCCAGCAGCGTGTCTAGTCAGGGCGAGCAGTACTTC
TRBD1,.,TRBV7-9,TRBJ1-4,CASSLVPGGREKLFF,TGTGCCAGCAGCTTAGTTCCAGGGGGCCGTGAAAAACTGTTTTTT
.,.,TRBV27,TRBJ2-5,CASSSTGDAETQYF,TGTGCCAGCAGTTCAACAGGCGATGCAGAGACCCAGTACTTC
.,.,TRBV15,TRBJ2-7,CATSRDLSGGVVGEQYF,TGTGCCACCAGCAGAGATTTAAGTGGAGGGGTTGTGGGCGAGCAGTACTTC
TRBD2,.,TRBV19,TRBJ2-1,CASSTILGLAGVEQFF,TGTGCCAGTAGTACCATCCTCGGACTAGCGGGAGTCGAGCAGTTCTTC
.,.,TRBV6-5,TRBJ1-1,CASSYSSSAEAFF,TGTGCCAGCAGTTACTCTTCGAGTGCTGAAGCTTTCTTT
.,.,TRBV10-3,TRBJ1-3,CAIKDSGSGNTIYF,TGTGCCATCAAGGACAGTGGCTCTGGAAACACCATATATTTT
TRBD2,.,TRBV7-3,TRBJ2-3,CASSFAGGVDTQYF,TGTGCCAGCAGCTTCGCGGGAGGGGTAGATACGCAGTATTTT
TRBD1,.,TRBV18,TRBJ1-2,CASSPARQGNYGYTF,TGTGCCAGCTCACCCGCCCGACAGGGGAACTATGGCTACACCTTC
TRBD1,.,TRBV15,TRBJ1-1,CATSRGDRGPGNTEAFF,TGTGCCACCAGCAGAGGTGACAGGGGGCCGGGGAACACTGAAGCTTTCTTT
.,.,TRBV27,TRBJ1-1,CASSRVGTEAFF,TGTGCCAGCAGTAGAGTCGGTACTGAAGCTTTCTTT
TRBD1,.,TRBV7-9,TRBJ1-3,CASSFDRVSGNTIYF,TGTGCCAGCAGTTTCGACAGGGTCTCTGGAAACACCATATATTTT
TRBD2,.,TRBV3-1/TRBV3-2,TRBJ2-1,CASSQLPPGLADNEQFF,TGTGCCAGCAGCCAACTTCCTCCGGGACTAGCGGACAATGAGCAGTTCTTC
.,.,TRBV19,TRBJ1-5,CASSDPGGSDQPQHF,TGTGCCAGTAGTGACCCGGGGGGGTCGGATCAGCCCCAGCATTTT
.,.,TRBV6-1,TRBJ2-7,CASSEFGGFTYEQYF,TGTGCCAGCAGTGAATTCGGCGGGTTCACCTACGAGCAGTACTTC
.,.,TRBV7-9,TRBJ1-2,CASSFPGYGYTF,TGTGCCAGCAGCTTCCCAGGCTATGGCTACACCTTC
.,.,TRBV24-1,TRBJ2-7,CATSDLSVPVHEQYF,TGTGCCACCAGTGATTTGTCGGTGCCGGTCCACGAGCAGTACTTC
TRBD1,once,TRBV30,TRBJ1-1,CAWTVGDRGRSNTEAFF,TGTGCCTGGACCGTGGGGGACAGGGGACGATCGAACACTGAAGCTTTCTTT
.,.,TRBV21-1,TRBJ2-2,CASSTAGELFF,TGTGCCAGCAGCACGGCCGGGGAGCTGTTTTTT
.,.,TRBV5-8,TRBJ1-5,CASSLAGYGNQPQHF,TGTGCCAGCAGCTTGGCGGGGTATGGCAATCAGCCCCAGCATTTT
.,.,TRBV19,TRBJ2-3,CASSIPGDLTDTQYF,TGTGCCAGTAGTATCCCAGGGGATCTCACAGATACGCAGTATTTT
.,.,TRBV3-1/TRBV3-2,TRBJ1-1,CASSQVAQGNTEAFF,TGTGCCAGCAGCCAAGTCGCGCAGGGGAACACTGAAGCTTTCTTT
.,.,TRBV6-5,TRBJ2-4,CASSYSKGDGIQYF,TGTGCCAGCAGTTACTCGAAAGGGGATGGCATTCAGTACTTC
TRBD2,once,TRBV19,TRBJ2-3,CASSGTSGGERGIYTQYF,TGTGCCAGTAGTGGGACTAGCGGGGGGGAGCGGGGAATATATACGCAGTATTTT
.,once,TRBV29-1,TRBJ2-3,CSADAGYHTDTQYF,TGCAGCGCCGACGCGGGGTACCACACAGATACGCAGTATTTT
TRBD1,once,TRBV3-1/TRBV3-2,TRBJ2-3,CASSQASGGKDTQYF,TGTGCCAGCAGCCAAGCGTCAGGGGGCAAGGATACGCAGTATTTT
.,few,TRBV19,TRBJ1-6,CASSPLGGGKTSPLHF,TGTGCCAGTAGTCCTCTCGGCGGGGGGAAAACTTCACCCCTCCACTTT
.,.,TRBV2,TRBJ1-2,CASSEAMSDYGYTF,TGTGCCAGCAGTGAAGCGATGTCAGACTATGGCTACACCTTC
TRBD2,.,TRBV29-1,TRBJ2-7,CSVETTVAGVYEQYF,TGCAGCGTTGAGACGACGGTAGCGGGGGTCTACGAGCAGTACTTC
.,.,TRBV6-5,TRBJ2-5,CASSSEETQYF,TGTGCCAGCAGTTCAGAAGAGACCCAGTACTTC
TRBD2,.,TRBV19,TRBJ2-1,CASSIALAGSYNEQFF,TGTGCCAGTAGTATAGCCCTAGCGGGTTCGTACAATGAGCAGTTCTTC
TRBD1,few,TRBV7-9,TRBJ1-1,CASSLGRTGTWRDTEAFF,TGTGCCAGCAGCTTAGGAAGGACAGGGACTTGGCGGGACACTGAAGCTTTCTTT
.,.,TRBV19,TRBJ1-2,CASSPTRVVSQYGYTF,TGTGCCAGTAGTCCGACGAGGGTAGTGAGTCAATATGGCTACACCTTC
.,.,TRBV7-9,TRBJ2-7,CASSLAGHYEQYF,TGTGCCAGCAGCTTGGCAGGGCACTACGAGCAGTACTTC
.,.,TRBV6-5,TRBJ1-2,CASSPSIRGGGYTF,TGTGCCAGCAGCCCCTCAATCCGGGGAGGAGGCTACACCTTC
TRBD2,.,TRBV6-2/TRBV6-3,TRBJ2-5,CASSTGLAGGWETQYF,TGTGCCAGCAGTACAGGACTAGCGGGAGGGTGGGAGACCCAGTACTTC
.,.,TRBV7-9,TRBJ2-7,CASTLAGSYEQYF,TGTGCCAGCACCCTCGCAGGGTCCTACGAGCAGTACTTC
.,.,TRBV27,TRBJ2-1,CASSLSEGNGYNEQFF,TGTGCCAGCAGTTTATCGGAGGGAAATGGCTACAATGAGCAGTTCTTC
.,.,TRBV6-4,TRBJ1-2,CASSDSYRDTGYTF,TGTGCCAGCAGTGACTCGTACCGGGATACGGGCTACACCTTC
.,.,TRBV12-3/TRBV12-4,TRBJ1-1,CASSLVGGTEAFF,TGTGCCAGCAGCTTAGTGGGAGGCACTGAAGCTTTCTTT
TRBD1,.,TRBV16,TRBJ1-2,CASSRNRGEGGYTF,TGTGCCAGCAGCCGAAACAGGGGGGAAGGTGGCTACACCTTC
TRBD1,.,TRBV19,TRBJ1-5,CASSLMDRGPGHQHF,TGTGCCAGTAGTTTAATGGACAGGGGCCCCGGACACCAGCATTTT
.,once,TRBV5-1,TRBJ1-1,CASSLVVGGRTEAFF,TGCGCCAGCAGCTTGGTTGTTGGTGGGAGGACTGAAGCTTTCTTT
.,.,TRBV10-3,TRBJ2-1,CAISGPSPNEQFF,TGTGCCATCAGTGGTCCTAGTCCCAATGAGCAGTTCTTC
TRBD1,.,TRBV4-1,TRBJ2-1,CASSRDRGSYNEQFF,TGCGCCAGCAGCAGGGACAGGGGGTCCTACAATGAGCAGTTCTTC
TRBD2,.,TRBV19,TRBJ2-3,CASSIAGGPGDTQYF,TGTGCCAGTAGTATAGCGGGGGGGCCAGGGGATACGCAGTATTTT
.,few,TRBV6-5,TRBJ2-1,CASKYTVSYNEQFF,TGTGCCAGCAAATACACAGTCTCCTACAATGAGCAGTTCTTC